These T cell receptor beta chains were read from a single sample in a study of T cell responses to AZD1222 COVID-19 vaccine. Data came from immunoSEQ multiplex PCR; TCRdb stores just in-frame clones and leaves some out. The top ten clones hold about 4.6% of a sample with about 94,000 clones, 85% of them seen once. Sequencing was performed on peripheral blood, taken 28 days after the second AZD1222 dose. The receptors stem from an adult who received the AZD1222 COVID-19 vaccine. Both conserved end residues are part of each CDR3. The D gene is left open where the match is weak. Not every row has a clone size; where given, it reads once, few, many or a size class.

d_call j_call v_call clone_size cdr3_aa cdr3_nt
TRBD1 TRBJ2-7 TRBV3-1/TRBV3-2 NA CASSHSQGAGITYEQYF TGTGCCAGCAGCCATTCTCAGGGGGCGGGTATTACCTACGAGCAGTACTTC
NA TRBJ2-1 TRBV7-2 NA CASSLGLITKSKQFF TGTGCCAGCAGCTTAGGACTAATTACTAAGTCGAAGCAGTTCTTC
TRBD1 TRBJ1-4 TRBV19 few CASSPNRGGEKLFF TGTGCCAGTAGTCCAAACAGGGGTGGTGAAAAACTGTTTTTT
NA TRBJ2-6 TRBV5-1 NA CASSLEVPGANVLTF TGCGCCAGCAGCTTAGAGGTACCTGGGGCCAACGTCCTGACTTTC
NA TRBJ1-5 TRBV28 NA CASMQAGASNQPQHF TGTGCCAGCATGCAAGCCGGGGCTAGCAATCAGCCCCAGCATTTT
NA TRBJ1-2 TRBV11-2 NA CASSLVRALGYGYTF TGTGCCAGCAGCTTAGTCCGAGCCTTGGGCTATGGCTACACCTTC
TRBD2 TRBJ2-1 TRBV10-3 NA CAIGTNNNEQFF TGTGCCATCGGGACTAACAACAATGAGCAGTTCTTC
NA TRBJ2-7 TRBV24-1 once CATSDLAVPYEQYF TGTGCCACCAGTGATTTGGCAGTCCCCTACGAGCAGTACTTC
NA TRBJ1-2 TRBV7-8 NA CASSLGIIANYGYTF TGTGCCAGCAGCTTAGGGATCATCGCTAACTATGGCTACACCTTC
NA TRBJ1-1 TRBV29-1 NA CSVVPQKGTEAFF TGCAGCGTTGTTCCCCAGAAGGGGACTGAAGCTTTCTTT
NA TRBJ1-1 TRBV11-2 NA CASRFQENTEAFF TGTGCCAGCAGATTTCAGGAAAACACTGAAGCTTTCTTT
NA TRBJ2-7 TRBV4-1 NA CASSQSSGLPYEQYF TGCGCCAGCAGCCAATCCTCAGGACTGCCCTACGAGCAGTACTTC
NA TRBJ2-7 TRBV4-2 NA CASSQIAAYEQYF TGTGCCAGCAGCCAGATAGCGGCTTACGAGCAGTACTTC
TRBD2 TRBJ2-1 TRBV5-1 NA CASSLALAGGNEQFF TGCGCCAGCAGCTTGGCCCTAGCGGGGGGCAATGAGCAGTTCTTC
NA TRBJ2-7 TRBV18 NA CASSPWRGSDEQYF TGTGCCAGCTCACCTTGGCGGGGCAGCGACGAGCAGTACTTC
TRBD2 TRBJ2-7 TRBV30 NA CAWSRGLADYEQYF TGTGCCTGGAGTAGGGGACTAGCGGACTACGAGCAGTACTTC
TRBD1 TRBJ1-1 TRBV23-1 NA CASSLQGPRTEAFF TGCGCCAGCAGTCTACAGGGGCCCCGAACTGAAGCTTTCTTT
TRBD1 TRBJ1-2 TRBV29-1 NA CSVVPLDREGRGYTF TGCAGCGTCGTACCTCTGGACAGGGAAGGTCGGGGCTACACCTTC
NA TRBJ2-7 TRBV18 NA CASSRAVPEQYF TGTGCCAGCTCACGAGCGGTGCCAGAGCAGTACTTC
NA TRBJ2-5 TRBV10-3 NA CAISEPSRTIFGEQETQYF TGTGCCATCAGTGAGCCGTCCCGGACTATATTTGGAGAGCAAGAGACCCAGTACTTC
NA TRBJ2-7 TRBV18 NA CASSPGRGPFSEQYF TGTGCCAGCTCACCAGGCAGGGGACCGTTCTCCGAGCAGTACTTC
TRBD2 TRBJ2-1 TRBV6-8 NA CASSCRLANEQFF TGTGCCAGCAGTTGTCGACTAGCCAATGAGCAGTTCTTC
NA TRBJ1-4 TRBV5-1 NA CASSGQLNEKLFF TGCGCCAGCAGCGGACAGCTTAATGAAAAACTGTTTTTT
TRBD1 TRBJ2-7 TRBV10-3 NA CAISESGTGLYEQYF TGTGCCATCAGTGAGTCAGGGACAGGGCTCTACGAGCAGTACTTC
TRBD2 TRBJ2-7 TRBV28 NA CASNPGLAGGYDEQYF TGTGCCAGCAACCCGGGACTAGCGGGAGGGTACGACGAGCAGTACTTC
NA TRBJ1-5 TRBV30 NA CAWSSSPRTAQGNQPQHF TGTGCCTGGAGTTCGTCCCCGCGGACAGCACAGGGCAATCAGCCCCAGCATTTT